Below are 29 T cell receptor beta chains sequenced from a single sample in a study of blood T cell repertoires in COVID-19. This table comes from immunoSEQ multiplex PCR, and its TCRdb copy is limited to in-frame clones, with some not included. The sample includes 52,000 or so clones, approximately 78% seen only once; the top ten take roughly 5.8%. The sample taken for sequencing was peripheral blood. All receptors derive from a human donor in a cohort sampled during active or convalescent COVID-19.

The chain carries TRBV30 and TRBJ2-7; D may be TRBD2 (6 bases). CDR3 length: 11 amino acids. The germline V gene encodes CDR1 GTSNPN and CDR2 SVGIG (reference sequence). V was cut by 3 bases and J by 7 bases, with 10 bases left in between. CDR3 protein: CAWRFAGEQYF. Written as DNA, the CDR3 is TGTGCCTGGAGGTTCGCGGGGGAGCAGTACTTC.

This chain uses TRBV11-2 with TRBJ2-7; maybe TRBD2 (6 bases). Trimming cost V 5 bases and J 4 bases, with 18 bases left between them. In germline, CDR1 is SGHAT, CDR2 FQNNGV. The CDR3 consists of 15 residues. The DNA for the CDR3 is TGTGCCAGCAGCCGACTAGAGGGGAGATTATACGAGCAGTACTTC. Amino acid sequence: CASSRLEGRLYEQYF. Full variable domain (outside the CDR3, taken from reference TRBV11-2 and TRBJ2-7): EAGVAQSPRYKIIEKRQSVAFWCNPISGHATLYWYQQILGQGPKLLIQFQNNGVVDDSQLPKDRFSAERLKGVDSTLKIQPAKLEDSAVYLCASSRLEGRLYEQYFGPGTRLTVT.

The table lists this clone with a few counts. The chain has TRBV6-2 or TRBV6-3 and TRBJ2-1, with D possibly matching TRBD1 (6 bases). Germline V gene data show CDR1 as MNHEY and CDR2 as SVGEGT. The CDR3 covers 16 residues. The ends were cut back, 2 bases at V and 10 bases at J, with 21 bases in the middle. The CDR3 DNA is TGTGCCAGCAGTTACGGGGTGGGGACACTAACGAAGGAGCAGTTCTTC. Translated: CASSYGVGTLTKEQFF.

CDR3 DNA: TGTGCCAGCACATCTCGCAGGGCACTTGACGGCTACACCTTC. It encodes CASTSRRALDGYTF. The chain is built from TRBV9 and TRBJ1-2, with D possibly being TRBD1 (5 bases). This CDR3 spans 14 amino acids. Per the germline V gene, CDR1 is SGDLS and CDR2 is YYNGEE. V dropped 6 bases and J dropped 8 bases, with 20 bases sitting between them.

This clone was seen a single time. The rearrangement links TRBV7-2 to TRBJ1-4; D gene ambiguous. CDR3 size: 15 residues. Germline CDR1 is SGHTA and CDR2 is FQGNSA. V shed 4 bases and J shed 3 bases, with 12 bases lying between them. The CDR3 DNA is TGTGCCAGCAGCTCGAGTCTAATACCTAATGAAAAACTGTTTTTT. Protein product: CASSSSLIPNEKLFF.

The chain is built from TRBV3-1 (or the pseudogene TRBV3-2) and TRBJ2-2, with unresolved D. In germline, CDR1 is LGHDT, CDR2 YNNKEL (reference sequence). Trimming removed 1 base at V and 3 bases at J, with 3 bases between. There are 13 residues in the CDR3. For the CDR3, the DNA is TGTGCCAGCAGCCAAGCTCACACCGGGGAGCTGTTTTTT. Protein sequence: CASSQAHTGELFF.

The CDR3 DNA is TGTGCCAGCAGATTGGCAGACCAGGGGGTTTACGAGCAGTACTTC. It is translated as CASRLADQGVYEQYF. The rearrangement links TRBV6-5 to TRBJ2-7, with TRBD1 matching over 7 bases. V lost 6 bases, J lost 4 bases, and 12 bases stayed unmatched. CDR3 length: 15 amino acids. Germline lookup yields CDR1 MNHEY and CDR2 SVGAGI.

This rearrangement joins TRBV11-3 to TRBJ2-2; 7 bases map to TRBD1. The trim removed 5 bases at V and 5 bases at J, leaving 5 bases unmatched. This CDR3 comprises 14 residues. Germline CDR1 SGHNT, CDR2 YENEEA. The CDR3 loop reads CASSIDRATGELFF. The DNA for the CDR3 is TGTGCCAGCAGCATCGACAGGGCAACCGGGGAGCTGTTTTTT.

The chain recombines TRBV20-1 with TRBJ1-1; D is ambiguous. CDR1 is DFQATT and CDR2 is SNEGSKA in the germline V gene (reference sequence). The CDR3 covers 11 residues. V was shortened by 0 bases and J by 14 bases, with 13 bases between the two germline ends. CDR3 bases: TGCAGTGCTAGAGACTCTAAGGGAGAATTCTTT. This codes for CSARDSKGEFF.

In its sample, this clone was seen once. The V call is TRBV7-9, the J call TRBJ2-2; no firm D call. Trimming cost V 1 base and J 3 bases, with 12 bases left between them. Germline lookup yields CDR1 SEHNR and CDR2 FQNEAQ (reference sequence). This CDR3 has 16 amino acids. The CDR3 here is CASSLGAALHTGELFF. The CDR3 nucleotides are TGTGCCAGCAGCTTAGGGGCAGCCCTTCACACCGGGGAGCTGTTTTTT.

The CDR3 loop reads CASRTSGSPLHF. In DNA, the CDR3 is TGTGCCAGCAGAACGTCAGGTTCACCCCTCCACTTT. V gene TRBV6-5 combines with J gene TRBJ1-6; no clear D gene. Trimming cost V 6 bases and J 9 bases, with 9 bases left between them. CDR1 and CDR2 from the germline V gene are MNHEY and SVGAGI. The CDR3 runs to 12 residues.

V is TRBV7-9 and J is TRBJ1-2, with no clear D. The CDR3 is 14 residues long. Germline CDR1 SEHNR, CDR2 FQNEAQ (reference sequence). The V and J ends lost 1 base and 7 bases respectively, with 13 bases between them. The CDR3 region has the DNA TGTGCCAGCAGCTTAGACGGAGGGAGTAGTGGCTACACCTTC. Amino acid sequence: CASSLDGGSSGYTF.

The chain links TRBV6-2 or TRBV6-3 to TRBJ2-1, with D unclear. This CDR3 region has 14 residues. The germline V gene has CDR1 MNHEY and CDR2 SVGEGT. V lost 4 bases and J lost 0, with 7 bases in between. In DNA, the CDR3 is TGTGCCAGCAGTTTCGGTAGCTCCTACAATGAGCAGTTCTTC. This codes for CASSFGSSYNEQFF.

The chain joins TRBV6-5 to TRBJ2-3; 7 bases map to TRBD2. V lost 5 bases and J lost 1; bases outside the gene matches: 0. The CDR3 loop spans 13 amino acids. Germline V gene lookup returns CDR1 MNHEY and CDR2 SVGAGI. The CDR3 nucleotides read TGTGCCAGCAGTCTAGCGGGCACAGATACGCAGTATTTT. Its translation: CASSLAGTDTQYF.

The genes are TRBV7-8 and TRBJ1-5, with D possibly TRBD1 on 5 matching bases. The V end lost 5 bases, the J end lost 2 bases, and 13 bases lay between the germline ends. CDR1 and CDR2 (germline): SGHVS, FQNEAQ. This CDR3 is built from 15 residues. CDR3 in DNA: TGTGCCAGCAGCCTGCGCGGGGGAGGCAATCAGCCCCAGCATTTT. Its protein product is CASSLRGGGNQPQHF.

The chain uses TRBV11-2 and TRBJ2-1; 9 bases match TRBD2. V was clipped by 6 bases and J by 2 bases; unmatched bases: 8. Germline lookup yields CDR1 SGHAT and CDR2 FQNNGV. This CDR3 contains 16 residues. CDR3 coding DNA: TGTGCCAGCAGACCCCTGGCGGGGGGGCCCTACAATGAGCAGTTCTTC. This gives the protein CASRPLAGGPYNEQFF.

The genes are TRBV6-2 or TRBV6-3 and TRBJ1-2; the D is unclear. From germline, CDR1 is MNHEY and CDR2 SVGEGT. The CDR3 runs 12 residues. V lost 0 bases to trimming and J lost 8 bases, with 7 bases between them. The CDR3, as DNA: TGTGCCAGCAGTTACTCTAGGCGGGGCTACACCTTC. Translating gives CASSYSRRGYTF.

This chain uses TRBV10-3 with TRBJ1-1; D possibly corresponds to TRBD1 (5 bases). Germline V lookup: CDR1 ENHRY, CDR2 SYGVKD. The CDR3 sequence is 13 residues long. The V and J ends lost 7 bases and 3 bases respectively, with 12 bases between them. The CDR3 DNA is TGTGCCATCAAAGGGGTAGCAGACACTGAAGCTTTCTTT. Translation: CAIKGVADTEAFF.

CDR3 residues: CASSPDSQGALLGYTF. The DNA of the CDR3 is TGTGCCAGCTCACCCGATTCACAGGGGGCTCTTCTTGGCTACACCTTC. The chain has TRBV18 and TRBJ1-2, with 9 bases that match TRBD1. Germline V gives CDR1 KGHSH, CDR2 LQKENI. The junction had 12 bases not matched to a gene; V was cut back by 3 bases and J by 7 bases. The CDR3 extends over 16 amino acids.

The chain links TRBV6-5 to TRBJ2-3; D is perhaps TRBD2 (7 bases). V was pared by 2 bases and J by 2 bases, with 8 bases between. Germline lookup yields CDR1 MNHEY and CDR2 SVGAGI. This CDR3 comprises 14 residues. CDR3 in DNA: TGTGCCAGCAGTTACCGGGGGGCCACAGATACGCAGTATTTT. It codes for CASSYRGATDTQYF.

This chain joins TRBV7-2 and TRBJ2-7; 10 bases map to TRBD2. The germline CDR1 and CDR2 sequences are SGHTA and FQGNSA. The CDR3 extends over 15 amino acids. The junction had 7 bases not matched to a gene; V was cut back by 4 bases and J by 4 bases. The CDR3 loop is CASSSQAGGPYEQYF. CDR3 coding DNA: TGTGCCAGCAGCTCACAAGCGGGGGGGCCTTACGAGCAGTACTTC.

The chain carries TRBV7-9 and TRBJ2-6; the D gene is possibly TRBD2 (6 bases). Germline assignment: CDR1 SEHNR and CDR2 FQNEAQ (reference sequence). The CDR3 loop spans 15 amino acids. The V gene lost 8 bases and the J gene lost 3 bases, with 14 bases spanning the gap. The CDR3 region has the DNA TGTGCCAGCCTAATTACCGGGAGTGGGGCCAACGTCCTGACTTTC. Amino acid sequence: CASLITGSGANVLTF.

This clone was detected only once. The V gene is TRBV19, the J gene TRBJ2-3; TRBD1 agrees at 8 bases. This CDR3 spans 14 amino acids. CDR1 is LNHDA, CDR2 SQIVND, per germline (reference sequence). After removal of 1 base from V and 6 bases from J, the junction contained 3 bases not matched to a gene. The CDR3 protein is CASSIGQGADTQYF. In nucleotides, the CDR3 is TGTGCCAGTAGTATAGGGCAGGGGGCGGATACGCAGTATTTT.

This chain links TRBV7-9 with TRBJ2-3; TRBD1 aligns across 12 bases. This CDR3 has 19 amino acids. J lost 0 bases, V lost 5 bases, and 12 bases had no gene match. The germline V gene has CDR1 SEHNR and CDR2 FQNEAQ (reference sequence). The CDR3 spells CASSKKGTGGLTSTDTQYF. In DNA, the CDR3 is TGTGCCAGCAGCAAGAAAGGGACAGGGGGCCTGACGAGCACAGATACGCAGTATTTT.

This sequence joins TRBV10-3 and TRBJ2-3, with 9 bases identical to TRBD2. Germline assignment: CDR1 ENHRY and CDR2 SYGVKD. The CDR3 sequence is 16 residues long. V lost 1 base and J lost 2; bases outside the gene matches: 4. CDR3 sequence (DNA): TGTGCCATCAGTGAGTTGACTAGCGGTAACACAGATACGCAGTATTTT. This translates into CAISELTSGNTDTQYF.

The V and J genes are TRBV4-2 and TRBJ2-1; a weak D match, TRBD1 (5 bases). Trimming removed 2 bases at V and 8 bases at J, with 10 bases between. Germline CDR1 LGHNA, CDR2 YNFKEQ. The CDR3 loop spans 13 amino acids. DNA for the CDR3: TGTGCCAGCAGCCAAAGCTCCAGGGATGAGCAGTTCTTC. It yields the protein CASSQSSRDEQFF.

The rearrangement uses TRBV5-4 and TRBJ2-3; possible D gene TRBD2, 7 bases. The CDR3 spans 15 residues. Trimming cost V 4 bases and J 4 bases, with 16 bases left between them. Germline CDR1 is SGHNT and CDR2 is YYREEE (reference sequence). The CDR3 reads CASSHGGQGSDTQYF. The CDR3 bases are TGTGCCAGCAGCCACGGGGGGCAGGGATCAGATACGCAGTATTTT.

This chain uses TRBV18 with TRBJ2-5; 7 nucleotides agree with TRBD1. V shed 4 bases and J 5 bases; nucleotides not matched to a gene: 4. Germline assignment: CDR1 KGHSH and CDR2 LQKENI. CDR3 size: 13 residues. CDR3 nucleotide sequence: TGTGCCAGCTCACTGGGGACAGCGGAGACCCAGTACTTC. It yields the protein CASSLGTAETQYF.

This CDR3 is CASSSVYTQYF. CDR3 DNA sequence: TGTGCCAGTAGTTCCGTATATACGCAGTATTTT. The V gene is TRBV19, the J gene TRBJ2-3; D is ambiguous. V lost 5 bases, J lost 7 bases, and 7 bases lay in between. The germline CDR1 and CDR2 sequences are LNHDA and SQIVND (reference sequence). This CDR3 spans 11 amino acids.